One sample yielded the 10 T cell receptor beta chains listed below, sequenced in a study of Ad26.COV2.S vaccination and SARS-CoV-2 variants. Clones were sequenced by immunoSEQ multiplex PCR, and TCRdb holds only the in-frame ones, with some missing. Here the sample spans more than 400,000 clones, around 92% being singletons. Sample treatment: around 19 received Ad26.COV2.S at low or high dose, single or two shots; a few received placebo; per-sample allocation not given. Sampling was done on day 63 after the first vaccine or placebo injection. The source was peripheral blood, collected in a trial of Ad26.COV2.S vaccine versus placebo. The receptors come from a person aged 18-60 years who received the Ad26.COV2.S COVID-19 vaccine or a placebo.

The chain joins TRBV21-1 to TRBJ2-1; the table names TRBD2, a call not compared with the DNA. TRBV21-1 is a pseudogene segment. This CDR3 spans 16 amino acids. CDR3 amino acids: CASSSPRDFFNNEQFF. CDR3 bases: TGTGCCAGCAGCTCACCCCGGGACTTCTTCAACAATGAGCAGTTCTTC.

A remark on this clone: Other DNA sequences within the sample encode an identical CDR3. V usage is TRBV28 and J usage is TRBJ1-2; D not resolved. The CDR3 length is 14 residues. In germline, CDR1 is MDHEN, CDR2 SYDVKM. V was trimmed by 2 bases and J by 8 bases, leaving 15 bases between them. The CDR3 reads CASSLLPGRYGYTF. Here the CDR3 DNA reads TGTGCCAGCAGTTTACTACCGGGGAGGTACGGCTACACCTTC.

This clone was counted a single time. The rearrangement joins TRBV11-2 to TRBJ1-1; perhaps TRBD1 as D (6 bases). V was pared by 5 bases and J by 4 bases, with 23 bases between. Germline CDR1 and CDR2: SGHAT and FQNNGV. The CDR3 length is 17 residues. The CDR3 loop is CASSPHTVLGGRTEAFF. The CDR3 DNA reads as TGTGCCAGCAGCCCTCACACCGTCCTCGGGGGGCGCACTGAAGCTTTCTTT.

The count of this clone is one. The rearrangement uses TRBV12-5 and TRBJ2-3; TRBD2 aligns across 7 bases. Per the germline V gene, CDR1 is LGHNT and CDR2 is FRNRAP. V shed 0 bases, J shed 3 bases, and the junction held 6 bases outside the gene matches. The CDR3 contains 16 residues. The CDR3: CASGLVLGGRTDTQYF. In DNA, the CDR3 is TGTGCTAGTGGTTTGGTACTGGGAGGGAGAACAGATACGCAGTATTTT.

The V and J genes are TRBV19 and TRBJ2-5; D possibly corresponds to TRBD2 (6 bases). Trimming removed 8 bases at V and 4 bases at J, with 32 bases between. The CDR3 runs 19 residues. Germline V gene lookup returns CDR1 LNHDA and CDR2 SQIVND (reference sequence). Here the CDR3 reads CASGHLGRTGERNGETQYF. As DNA, the CDR3 is TGTGCCAGTGGCCACTTGGGGAGGACGGGGGAGAGGAATGGAGAGACCCAGTACTTC.

The rearrangement links TRBV18 to TRBJ1-2; no clear D. Germline assignment: CDR1 KGHSH and CDR2 LQKENI. CDR3 length equals 13 residues. V lost 3 bases, J lost 6 bases, and 11 bases lay in between. CDR3 nucleotides: TGTGCCAGCTCACCGGCCTGGGCCGATGGCTACACCTTC. This translates into CASSPAWADGYTF.

The genes are TRBV29-1 and TRBJ2-5; 7 bases are shared with TRBD2. CDR3 size: 13 residues. Losses at the gene ends were 6 bases for V and 7 bases for J; bases not matched to a gene: 11. CDR1 and CDR2 from the germline V gene are SQVTM and ANQGSEA. This chain's CDR3 is CSVALGAGRTQYF. DNA for the CDR3: TGCAGCGTGGCCCTGGGAGCGGGAAGGACCCAGTACTTC.

V gene TRBV7-9 combines with J gene TRBJ2-5; TRBD1 matches at 7 bases. Germline lookup yields CDR1 SEHNR and CDR2 FQNEAQ (reference sequence). V lost 5 bases, J lost 3 bases, and 9 bases stayed unmatched. This CDR3 contains 15 residues. CDR3 nucleotides: TGTGCCAGCAGCCTAGGGACCGGGACAGAAGAGACCCAGTACTTC. Encoded protein: CASSLGTGTEETQYF.

J is TRBJ1-5 and V is TRBV4-3, with D perhaps TRBD1 (6 bases). V was trimmed by 0 bases and J by 6 bases, leaving 12 bases between them. From germline, CDR1 is LGHNA and CDR2 YSLEER. This CDR3 is 15 amino acids long. For the CDR3, the DNA is TGCGCCAGCAGCCAAGACAGGGGTGACAGTCAGCCCCAGCATTTT. It yields the protein CASSQDRGDSQPQHF.

The chain carries TRBV12-3 or TRBV12-4 and TRBJ2-3; D unresolved. The CDR3 is made up of 13 amino acids. V was clipped by 0 bases and J by 5 bases, with 6 bases between them. The CDR3 DNA follows: TGTGCCAGCAGTTTAGCGTCGCTAGATACGCAGTATTTT. Amino acids: CASSLASLDTQYF.